The clone carrying this TCR beta chain was counted ten times or more. The antigen remains unidentified. The entry originates in a study of T-cell memory formation after mild COVID-19. In the study overall: TCR clusters largely stayed donor specific.

The CDR3 totals 18 residues. V shed 3 bases, J shed 6 bases, and the junction held 11 bases outside the gene matches. The germline V gene encodes CDR1 KGHDR and CDR2 SFDVKD. Each CDR3 protein is one row after TCRdb ran MiXCR on the 5' RACE reads. Of 470,000 or so distinct CDR3 sequences in the sample, 15% to 20% were seen once. Whole-study results and caveats: Those CD4+ clones that contracted were mainly in CM and EM (CD8+ ones in EMRA). Day 15 to 85 contracting clones showed balanced CD4/CD8; day 15 to 37 expanders favored CD4+.

Sequencing was carried out using PBMCs or a T cell subset sorted from them (not recorded which). This TCR came from an adult woman who had mild COVID-19 (a few samples of this study predate the infection). Cell type and time point are not known. This rearrangement joins TRBV24-1 to TRBJ2-1; 12 nucleotides agree with TRBD1. CDR3 in DNA: TGTGCCACCAGTGATCCCCGGGACAGGGGGCTTAGATTCAATGAGCAGTTCTTC. Its translation: CATSDPRDRGLRFNEQFF.